This T cell receptor (beta chain) was sequenced in a study of cytomegalovirus exposure and HLA in healthy donors. The overall study: Most genotyped donors, 65% to 90% of some 400, had Caucasian-associated genetic ancestry.

This PCR relied on a set of 60 Vbeta primers and 13 Jbeta primers. The table came from immunoSEQ multiplex PCR; TCRdb's copy has only in-frame clones and leaves some out. The repertoire holds roughly 100,000 clones, with over 70% as singletons. As to this clone: Antigen: not known.

Overall study results and limits: The classifier was said to identify cytomegalovirus status with high specificity and sensitivity. Later work associated roughly 17,000 TCR beta sequences with HLA alleles at 0.05 false discovery rate. According to a later analysis, donors in an Asian-associated ancestry cluster reportedly had fewer N-insertions than the 666-donor mean.

Sequences were obtained from PBMCs. This TCR derives from a woman aged 40 to 49 in good health and CMV-seropositive.

In nucleotides, the CDR3 is TGTGCCAGCTATTCCACAGTCCCCTACTACACTGAAGCTTTCTTT. Encoded protein: CASYSTVPYYTEAFF. This rearrangement joins TRBV6-5 to TRBJ1-1; D unresolved. The ends were cut back, 8 bases at V and 3 bases at J, with 19 bases in the middle. The CDR3 sequence is 15 residues long. Germline CDR1 reads MNHEY; CDR2 reads SVGAGI.